The clone carrying this TCR beta chain was seen a single time. Its cognate antigen is unknown. Trimming shortened V by 1 base and J by 0 bases, and 7 bases separated the two germline ends. In germline, CDR1 is LGHNT, CDR2 FRNRAP. This CDR3 has 15 residues. These data originate in a study of cytomegalovirus exposure and HLA in healthy donors. Study-wide results and caveats: Because they were indistinguishable, some V segments, including TRBV6-2 and TRBV6-3, were excluded. Cytomegalovirus-associated TCR beta chains were listed, numbering 150 to 200. Within an earlier analysis, most TCR beta V segments proved productive either about 87% or about 30% of the time.

PCR employed 60 Vbeta and 13 Jbeta primers. Assay used: immunoSEQ multiplex PCR; TCRdb lists only in-frame clones, some missing. The repertoire holds roughly 190,000 clones, with roughly 79% as singletons. The specimen sequenced was PBMCs. The chain employs TRBV12-5 and TRBJ1-3; D unclear. The origin of this receptor is a woman in her twenties or thirties in good health and CMV-seropositive. The CDR3 loop is CASGLARSSGNTIYF. The CDR3 DNA reads as TGTGCTAGTGGTTTGGCCCGGTCCTCTGGAAACACCATATATTTT.